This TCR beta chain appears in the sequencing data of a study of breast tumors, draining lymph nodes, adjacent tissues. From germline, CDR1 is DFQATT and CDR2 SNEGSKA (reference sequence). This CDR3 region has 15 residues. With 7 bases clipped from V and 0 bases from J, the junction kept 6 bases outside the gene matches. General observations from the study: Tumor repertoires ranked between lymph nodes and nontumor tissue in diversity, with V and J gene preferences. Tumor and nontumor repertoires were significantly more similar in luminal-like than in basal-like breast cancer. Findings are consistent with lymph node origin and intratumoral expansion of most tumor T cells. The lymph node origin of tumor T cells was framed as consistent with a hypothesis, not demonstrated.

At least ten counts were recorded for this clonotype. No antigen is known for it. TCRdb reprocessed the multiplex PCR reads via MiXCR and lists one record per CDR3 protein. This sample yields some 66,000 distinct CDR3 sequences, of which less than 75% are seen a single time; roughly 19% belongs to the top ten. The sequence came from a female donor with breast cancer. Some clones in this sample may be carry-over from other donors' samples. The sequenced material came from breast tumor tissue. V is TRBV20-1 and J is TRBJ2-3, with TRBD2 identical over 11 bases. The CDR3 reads CSVSTSGTSTDTQYF. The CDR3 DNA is TGCAGTGTTTCGACTAGCGGGACTAGCACAGATACGCAGTATTTT.